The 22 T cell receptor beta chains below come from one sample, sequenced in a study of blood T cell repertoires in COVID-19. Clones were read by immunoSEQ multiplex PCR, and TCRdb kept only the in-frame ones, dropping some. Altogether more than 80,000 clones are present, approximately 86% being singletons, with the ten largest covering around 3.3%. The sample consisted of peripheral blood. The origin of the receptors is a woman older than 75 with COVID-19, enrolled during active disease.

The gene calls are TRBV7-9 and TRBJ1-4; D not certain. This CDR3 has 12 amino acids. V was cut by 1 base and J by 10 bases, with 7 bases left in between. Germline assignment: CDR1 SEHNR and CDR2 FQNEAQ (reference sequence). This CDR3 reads CASSLVQTKLFF. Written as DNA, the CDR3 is TGTGCCAGCAGCTTAGTACAGACAAAACTGTTTTTT.

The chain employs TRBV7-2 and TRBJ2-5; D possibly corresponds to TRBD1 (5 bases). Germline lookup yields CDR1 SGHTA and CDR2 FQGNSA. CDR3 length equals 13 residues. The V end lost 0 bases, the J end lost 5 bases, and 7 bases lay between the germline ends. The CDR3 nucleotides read TGTGCCAGCAGCTTAGCAGGGGCCGAGACCCAGTACTTC. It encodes CASSLAGAETQYF.

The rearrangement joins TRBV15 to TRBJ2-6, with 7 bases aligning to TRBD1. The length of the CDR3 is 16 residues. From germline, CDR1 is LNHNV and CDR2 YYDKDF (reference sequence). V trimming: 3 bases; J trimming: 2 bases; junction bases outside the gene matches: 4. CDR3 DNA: TGTGCCACCAGCAGGATAACAGGGGCTGGGGCCAACGTCCTGACTTTC. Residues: CATSRITGAGANVLTF.

CDR3 sequence reads: CATSDFRQVYGYTF. DNA for the CDR3: TGTGCCACCAGTGATTTCAGACAGGTCTATGGCTACACCTTC. The chain is built from TRBV24-1 and TRBJ1-2, with D possibly TRBD1 on 6 matching bases. CDR1 is KGHDR and CDR2 is SFDVKD in the germline V gene. The CDR3 covers 14 residues. Trimming cost V 1 base and J 4 bases, with 9 bases left between them.

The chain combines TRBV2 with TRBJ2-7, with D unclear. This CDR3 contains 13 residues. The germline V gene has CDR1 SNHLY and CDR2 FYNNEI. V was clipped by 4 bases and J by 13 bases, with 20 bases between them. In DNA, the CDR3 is TGTGCCAGCAGTGCAGACCCGGAAGGAGTGTCTTACTTC. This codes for CASSADPEGVSYF.

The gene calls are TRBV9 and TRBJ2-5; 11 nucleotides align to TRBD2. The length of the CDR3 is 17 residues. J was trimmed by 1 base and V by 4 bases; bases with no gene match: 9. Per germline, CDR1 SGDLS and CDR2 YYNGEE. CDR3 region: CASSRGGGLAGQETQYF. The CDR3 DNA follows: TGTGCCAGCAGCAGGGGGGGAGGACTAGCGGGCCAAGAGACCCAGTACTTC.

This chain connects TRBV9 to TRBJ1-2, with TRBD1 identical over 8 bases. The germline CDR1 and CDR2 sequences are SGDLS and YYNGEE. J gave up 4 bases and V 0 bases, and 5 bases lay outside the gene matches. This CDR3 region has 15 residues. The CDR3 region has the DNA TGTGCCAGCAGCGTAGGAAGGACAGGGAGCTATGGCTACACCTTC. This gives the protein CASSVGRTGSYGYTF.

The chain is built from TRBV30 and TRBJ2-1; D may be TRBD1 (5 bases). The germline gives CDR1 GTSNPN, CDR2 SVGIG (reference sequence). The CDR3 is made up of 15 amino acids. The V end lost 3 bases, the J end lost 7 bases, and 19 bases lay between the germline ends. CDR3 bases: TGTGCCTGGAGACTCAGAAGGGGTTGGGAAAATGAGCAGTTCTTC. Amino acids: CAWRLRRGWENEQFF.

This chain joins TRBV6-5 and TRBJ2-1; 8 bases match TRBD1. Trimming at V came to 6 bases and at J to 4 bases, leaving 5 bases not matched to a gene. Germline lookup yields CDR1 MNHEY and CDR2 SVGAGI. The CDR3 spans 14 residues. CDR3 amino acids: CASSPGQVYNEQFF. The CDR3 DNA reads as TGTGCCAGCAGCCCGGGACAGGTATACAATGAGCAGTTCTTC.

CDR3 protein: CASSWPGLANTGELFF. The CDR3 bases are TGTGCCAGCAGTTGGCCGGGACTAGCGAACACCGGGGAGCTGTTTTTT. The chain links TRBV6-2 or TRBV6-3 to TRBJ2-2, with 8 bases matching TRBD2. Germline-derived CDR1 and CDR2 are MNHEY and SVGEGT. The CDR3 is 16 residues long. Unmatched junction bases numbered 4, after V lost 4 bases and J lost 0 bases.

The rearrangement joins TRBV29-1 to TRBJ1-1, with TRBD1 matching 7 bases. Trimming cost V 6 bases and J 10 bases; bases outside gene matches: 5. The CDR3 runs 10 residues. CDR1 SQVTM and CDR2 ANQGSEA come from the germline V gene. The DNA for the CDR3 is TGCAGCGTCGATGGGACAGCAGCTTTCTTT. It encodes CSVDGTAAFF.

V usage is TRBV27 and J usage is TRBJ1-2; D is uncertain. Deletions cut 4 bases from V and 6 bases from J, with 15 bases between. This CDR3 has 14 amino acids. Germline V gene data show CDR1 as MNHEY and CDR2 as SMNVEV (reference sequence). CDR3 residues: CASSSAPGIDGYTF. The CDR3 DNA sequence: TGTGCCAGCAGTTCCGCCCCCGGGATCGATGGCTACACCTTC.

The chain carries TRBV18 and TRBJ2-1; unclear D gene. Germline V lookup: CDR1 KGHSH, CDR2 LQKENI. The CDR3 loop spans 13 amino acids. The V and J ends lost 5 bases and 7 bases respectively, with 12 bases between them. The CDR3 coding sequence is TGTGCCAGCTCATCATACTCTAAGAATGAGCAGTTCTTC. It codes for CASSSYSKNEQFF.

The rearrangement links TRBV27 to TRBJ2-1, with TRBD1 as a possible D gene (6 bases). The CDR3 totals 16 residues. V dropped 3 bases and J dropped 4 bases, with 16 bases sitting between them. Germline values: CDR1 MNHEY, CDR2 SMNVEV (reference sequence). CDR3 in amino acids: CASSFLRGATYNEQFF. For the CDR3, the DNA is TGTGCCAGCAGTTTCCTCAGGGGCGCCACGTACAATGAGCAGTTCTTC.

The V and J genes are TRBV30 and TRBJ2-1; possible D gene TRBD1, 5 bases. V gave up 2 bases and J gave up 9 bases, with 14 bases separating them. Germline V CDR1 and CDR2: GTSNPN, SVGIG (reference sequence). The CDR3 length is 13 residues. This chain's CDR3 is CAWSRGPLSEQFF. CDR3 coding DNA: TGTGCCTGGAGTAGGGGCCCCCTTAGTGAGCAGTTCTTC.

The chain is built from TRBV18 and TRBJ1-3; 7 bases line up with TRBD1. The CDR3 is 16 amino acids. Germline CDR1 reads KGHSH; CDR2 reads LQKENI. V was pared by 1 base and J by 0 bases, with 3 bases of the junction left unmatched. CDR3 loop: CASSPQGALSGNTIYF. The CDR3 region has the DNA TGTGCCAGCTCACCACAGGGGGCCCTCTCTGGAAACACCATATATTTT.

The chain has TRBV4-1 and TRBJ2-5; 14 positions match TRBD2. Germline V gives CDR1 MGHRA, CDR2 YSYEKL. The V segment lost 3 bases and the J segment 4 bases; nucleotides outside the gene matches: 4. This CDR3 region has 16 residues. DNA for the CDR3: TGCGCCAGCAGCCAGGGACTAGCGGGAGTGGGAGAGACCCAGTACTTC. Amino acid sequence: CASSQGLAGVGETQYF.

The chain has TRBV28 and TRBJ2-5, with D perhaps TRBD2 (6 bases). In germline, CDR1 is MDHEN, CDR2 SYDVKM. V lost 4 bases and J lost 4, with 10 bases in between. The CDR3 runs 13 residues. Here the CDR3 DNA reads TGTGCCAGCAGTTACGGGGGAGGAGAGACCCAGTACTTC. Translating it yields CASSYGGGETQYF.

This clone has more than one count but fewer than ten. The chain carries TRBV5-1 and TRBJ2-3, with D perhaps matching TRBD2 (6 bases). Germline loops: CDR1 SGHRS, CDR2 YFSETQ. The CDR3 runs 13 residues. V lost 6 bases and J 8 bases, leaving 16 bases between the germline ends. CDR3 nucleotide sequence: TGCGCCAGCACCCTGGACGGGGGAGGTACGCAGTATTTT. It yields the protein CASTLDGGGTQYF.

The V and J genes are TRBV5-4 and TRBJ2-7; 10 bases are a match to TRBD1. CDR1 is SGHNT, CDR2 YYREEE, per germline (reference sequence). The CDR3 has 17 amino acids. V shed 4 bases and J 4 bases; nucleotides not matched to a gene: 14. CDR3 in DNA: TGTGCCAGCAGCCGGACATCCGGGACAGGGGCGAGGTACGAGCAGTACTTC. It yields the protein CASSRTSGTGARYEQYF.

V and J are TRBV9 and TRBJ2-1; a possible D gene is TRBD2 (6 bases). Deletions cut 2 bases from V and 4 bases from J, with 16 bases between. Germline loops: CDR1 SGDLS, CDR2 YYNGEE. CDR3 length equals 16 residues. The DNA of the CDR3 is TGTGCCAGCAGCGTTGTTAGCGGTAGTGGGTACAATGAGCAGTTCTTC. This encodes CASSVVSGSGYNEQFF.

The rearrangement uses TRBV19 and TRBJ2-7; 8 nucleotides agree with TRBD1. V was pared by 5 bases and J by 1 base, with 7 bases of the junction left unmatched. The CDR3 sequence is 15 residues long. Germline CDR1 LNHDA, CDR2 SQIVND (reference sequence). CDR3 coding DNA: TGTGCCAGTAGTCTCGCGGGACAGGAATCCTACGAGCAGTACTTC. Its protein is CASSLAGQESYEQYF.